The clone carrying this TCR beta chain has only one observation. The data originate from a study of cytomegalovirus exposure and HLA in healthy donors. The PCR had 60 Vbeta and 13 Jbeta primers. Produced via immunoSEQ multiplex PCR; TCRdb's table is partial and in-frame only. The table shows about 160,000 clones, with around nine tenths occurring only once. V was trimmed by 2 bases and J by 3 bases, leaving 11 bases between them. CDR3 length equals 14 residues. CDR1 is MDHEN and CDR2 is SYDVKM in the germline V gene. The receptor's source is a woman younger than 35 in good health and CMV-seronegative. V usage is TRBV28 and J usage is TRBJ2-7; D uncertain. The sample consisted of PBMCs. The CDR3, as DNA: TGTGCCAGCAGTTTAGAGGTCGGAGTCTACGAGCAGTACTTC. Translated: CASSLEVGVYEQYF. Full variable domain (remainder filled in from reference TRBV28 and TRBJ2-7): DVKVTQSSRYLVKRTGEKVFLECVQDMDHENMFWYRQDPGLGLRLIYFSYDVKMKEKGDIPEGYSVSREKKERFSLILESASTNQTSMYLCASSLEVGVYEQYFGPGTRLTVT.